Presented here are 22 T cell receptor beta chains from one specimen sequenced in a study of regulatory T cells in long-lasting Graves disease. According to the study, TCR beta libraries were built with iRepertoire HTBI primers and CDR3-region Arm-PCR. TCRdb passed the multiplex PCR reads through MiXCR, listing each CDR3 protein once. The table shows some 370,000 distinct CDR3 sequences, with about a fifth occurring only once. Time point: persistent/refractory GD, antithyroid drugs over 5 years with positive TRAb. There was RNA extracted from PBMCs, and the TCR library was made from it. The sample consisted of peripheral blood mononuclear cells (PBMCs), taken when the disease was refractory, from a patient treated with antithyroid drugs. Every receptor here comes from a female donor with Graves disease.

This clonotype came up many times. The gene calls are TRBV28 and TRBJ1-2, with D tentatively TRBD1 (6 bases). The CDR3 has 14 residues. V lost 6 bases and J 0 bases, leaving 11 bases between the germline ends. The germline CDR1 and CDR2 sequences are MDHEN and SYDVKM. CDR3 amino acids: CASSLGQPNYGYTF. The DNA of the CDR3 is TGTGCCAGCAGCCTAGGACAGCCTAACTATGGCTACACCTTC.

This sequence joins TRBV10-3 and TRBJ1-5, with a possible D match to TRBD1 (6 bases). This CDR3 spans 13 amino acids. The germline V gene has CDR1 ENHRY and CDR2 SYGVKD. Trimming stripped 6 bases from V and 7 bases from J, with 13 bases between. CDR3 region: CAIRQGGEQPQHF. The CDR3, as DNA: TGTGCCATCAGACAGGGTGGGGAGCAGCCCCAGCATTTT.

This clonotype was observed at least ten times. V is TRBV12-3 or TRBV12-4 and J is TRBJ2-7; 8 nucleotides line up with TRBD2. This CDR3 has 15 residues. Trimming at V came to 6 bases and at J to 5 bases, leaving 12 bases not matched to a gene. The CDR3 DNA follows: TGTGCCAGCAGCCCGATACTCGGGAGGGCCAACGAGCAGTACTTC. It is translated as CASSPILGRANEQYF.

The chain is built from TRBV12-5 and TRBJ2-5, with TRBD1 identical over 7 bases. From germline, CDR1 is LGHNT and CDR2 FRNRAP. Unmatched junction bases numbered 1, after V lost 1 base and J lost 2 bases. The CDR3 spans 14 residues. The CDR3 protein is CASGLGDRQETQYF. The CDR3 coding sequence is TGTGCTAGTGGTTTGGGGGACAGACAAGAGACCCAGTACTTC.

There are a few counts of this clonotype. V usage is TRBV7-8 and J usage is TRBJ2-2; D is unclear. In germline, CDR1 is SGHVS, CDR2 FQNEAQ. This CDR3 has 15 amino acids. Trimming shortened V by 5 bases and J by 3 bases, and 13 bases separated the two germline ends. The CDR3 reads CASSNRPDHTGELFF. The CDR3 coding sequence is TGTGCCAGCAGCAATAGGCCTGACCACACCGGGGAGCTGTTTTTT.

J is TRBJ2-7 and V is TRBV6-2 or TRBV6-3; D assignment may be TRBD1 or TRBD2 (5 bases each). This CDR3 comprises 16 residues. Trimming left V 2 bases short and J 0 bases short, with 14 bases between. In germline, CDR1 is MNHEY, CDR2 SVGEGT. The CDR3 is CASSYGGPPSSYEQYF. In DNA form, the CDR3 reads TGTGCCAGCAGTTACGGGGGACCGCCGAGCTCCTACGAGCAGTACTTC.

This clonotype was recorded many times. The chain couples TRBV11-2 to TRBJ2-7; D is undetermined. CDR3 length: 12 residues. Germline lookup yields CDR1 SGHAT and CDR2 FQNNGV. The germline V and J ends were trimmed by 3 bases and 3 bases, with 6 bases remaining between them. CDR3 sequence reads: CASSFPFYEQYF. CDR3 coding DNA: TGTGCCAGCAGCTTCCCTTTCTACGAGCAGTACTTC.

V is TRBV25-1 and J is TRBJ2-2, with 7 positions matching TRBD2. Trimming cost V 8 bases and J 2 bases; bases outside gene matches: 8. Germline V gene sequence: CDR1 MGHDK, CDR2 SYGVNS. The CDR3 length is 15 residues. As DNA, the CDR3 is TGTGCCAGCCGGCTGGCGGGGGTTAACACCGGGGAGCTGTTTTTT. Translating it yields CASRLAGVNTGELFF.

This clonotype was seen only a few times. This chain uses TRBV15 with TRBJ2-2, with 10 bases lining up with TRBD2. Germline-derived CDR1 and CDR2 are LNHNV and YYDKDF (reference sequence). The junction had 4 bases not matched to a gene; V was cut back by 1 base and J by 5 bases. This CDR3 contains 16 residues. The CDR3 DNA is TGTGCCACCAGCAGAGCTACTAGCGGGGTGACCGGGGAGCTGTTTTTT. This encodes CATSRATSGVTGELFF.

The table lists this clonotype with many counts. The chain employs TRBV28 and TRBJ1-2; D possibly corresponds to TRBD1 (5 bases). V was shortened by 2 bases and J by 1 base, with 8 bases between the two germline ends. CDR1 is MDHEN and CDR2 is SYDVKM in the germline V gene. There are 14 residues in the CDR3. DNA of the CDR3: TGTGCCAGCAGTTTACGGGGGGTTAACTATGGCTACACCTTC. Its translation is CASSLRGVNYGYTF.

This clonotype was detected ten times or more. V gene TRBV2 combines with J gene TRBJ2-5; 12 nucleotides align to TRBD2. Germline CDR1 is SNHLY and CDR2 is FYNNEI. The J segment lost 5 bases and the V segment lost 6 bases, leaving 10 bases of the junction unmatched. The CDR3 covers 16 residues. CDR3: CASSTRLAGVRETQYF. The CDR3 region has the DNA TGTGCCAGCAGCACCAGACTAGCGGGAGTGCGGGAGACCCAGTACTTC.

Of note for this clonotype: Possible read error: a much larger clone is one base away. This sequence joins TRBV12-3 or TRBV12-4 and TRBJ2-1; 11 bases are shared with TRBD2. J was trimmed by 10 bases and V by 4 bases; bases with no gene match: 9. This CDR3 is 15 amino acids long. The CDR3 sequence is CASSSTGLAASEQFF. Written as DNA, the CDR3 is TGTGCCAGCAGTTCTACGGGACTAGCGGCGTCCGAGCAGTTCTTC.

The V call is TRBV6-1, the J call TRBJ1-3; weak D call: TRBD1 (5 bases). The CDR3 consists of 13 residues. The V end lost 7 bases, the J end lost 2 bases, and 9 bases lay between the germline ends. Germline V gives CDR1 MNHNS, CDR2 SASEGT. CDR3 bases: TGTGCCAGCACCCGGGACCCTGGAAACACCATATATTTT. Amino acid sequence: CASTRDPGNTIYF.

This clonotype was detected many times. The rearrangement links TRBV7-9 to TRBJ1-1; D not resolved. Per germline, CDR1 SEHNR and CDR2 FQNEAQ (reference sequence). Trimming removed 3 bases at V and 4 bases at J, with 12 bases between. This CDR3 has 14 residues. The CDR3 nucleotides read TGTGCCAGCAGCTTTTCCCCCCTCGGCACTGAAGCTTTCTTT. This codes for CASSFSPLGTEAFF. Based on the CDR3 plus reference TRBV7-9 and TRBJ1-1, the full variable domain is DTGVSQNPRHKITKRGQNVTFRCDPISEHNRLYWYRQTLGQGPEFLTYFQNEAQLEKSRLLSDRFSAERPKGSFSTLEIQRTEQGDSAMYLCASSFSPLGTEAFFGQGTRLTVV.

This clonotype was picked up many times. This sequence joins TRBV10-3 and TRBJ1-1; 11 nucleotides align to TRBD1. This CDR3 is built from 15 residues. The germline V gene encodes CDR1 ENHRY and CDR2 SYGVKD. Trimming at V came to 10 bases and at J to 0 bases, leaving 7 bases not matched to a gene. In nucleotides, the CDR3 is TGTGCCACCGCCGGGACAGGGGGGCTGAACACTGAAGCTTTCTTT. Translated: CATAGTGGLNTEAFF.

The rearrangement uses TRBV7-2 and TRBJ1-5; D not certain. The CDR3 consists of 13 residues. Looked up from germline, CDR1 is SGHTA and CDR2 is FQGNSA. Trimming shortened V by 1 base and J by 6 bases, and 7 bases separated the two germline ends. CDR3 DNA: TGTGCCAGCAGCTTAGTTATAGGTCAGCCCCAGCATTTT. Its translation is CASSLVIGQPQHF.

There are many counts of this clonotype. The chain uses TRBV13 and TRBJ1-1; possibly TRBD1 for D (5 bases). Germline CDR1 and CDR2: PRHDT and FYEKMQ (reference sequence). This CDR3 is 16 amino acids long. The germline V and J ends were trimmed by 7 bases and 6 bases, with 24 bases remaining between them. CDR3 sequence (DNA): TGTGCCAGCACTCACCGGACGGTCCGATTAGGGGCTGAAGCTTTCTTT. Amino acid sequence: CASTHRTVRLGAEAFF. Filled out from reference TRBV13 and TRBJ1-1, the complete variable domain reads AAGVIQSPRHLIKEKRETATLKCYPIPRHDTVYWYQQGPGQDPQFLISFYEKMQSDKGSIPDRFSAQQFSDYHSELNMSSLELGDSALYFCASTHRTVRLGAEAFFGQGTRLTVV.

This clonotype was detected ten times or more. This chain links TRBV6-1 with TRBJ2-7; D perhaps matches TRBD1 (6 bases). Germline assignment: CDR1 MNHNS and CDR2 SASEGT. The CDR3 extends over 14 amino acids. With 8 bases removed from V and 2 bases from J, the gap between germline ends came to 16 bases. CDR3 region: CASGGRGLAYEQYF. Written as DNA, the CDR3 is TGTGCCAGCGGAGGCAGGGGATTGGCCTACGAGCAGTACTTC.

The V call is TRBV28, the J call TRBJ2-5; D not certain. This CDR3 has 14 amino acids. The germline V and J ends were trimmed by 3 bases and 3 bases, with 11 bases remaining between them. CDR1 and CDR2 from the germline V gene are MDHEN and SYDVKM. CDR3 amino acids: CASSFKINEETQYF. The CDR3 region has the DNA TGTGCCAGCAGTTTTAAGATTAACGAAGAGACCCAGTACTTC.

There are many counts of this clonotype. V and J are TRBV20-1 and TRBJ1-2; the D is unclear. Trimming stripped 3 bases from V and 4 bases from J, with 15 bases between. Germline values: CDR1 DFQATT, CDR2 SNEGSKA (reference sequence). The CDR3 is 14 amino acids. CDR3 DNA sequence: TGCAGTGCTAGTCCGTATACAGATACCTATGGCTACACCTTC. It encodes CSASPYTDTYGYTF.

The chain has TRBV18 and TRBJ2-7, with TRBD1 identical over 8 bases. The trim removed 3 bases at V and 3 bases at J, leaving 7 bases unmatched. CDR1 and CDR2 (germline): KGHSH, LQKENI. The CDR3 runs 15 residues. The CDR3 region is CASSPEDRVNYEQYF. The DNA of the CDR3 is TGTGCCAGCTCACCCGAGGACAGGGTCAACTACGAGCAGTACTTC. The whole variable domain, remainder taken from reference TRBV18 and TRBJ2-7, is NAGVMQNPRHLVRRRGQEARLRCSPMKGHSHVYWYRQLPEEGLKFMVYLQKENIIDESGMPKERFSAEFPKEGPSILRIQQVVRGDSAAYFCASSPEDRVNYEQYFGPGTRLTVT.

This chain connects TRBV7-2 to TRBJ2-2; possibly TRBD1 or TRBD2 for D (6 bases each). Trimming took 1 base from V and 4 from J, leaving 16 bases between them. This CDR3 is 17 amino acids long. The V gene's germline CDR1 is SGHTA and CDR2 FQGNSA. The CDR3 region is CASSLGSGAPVTGELFF. CDR3 coding DNA: TGTGCCAGCAGCTTAGGCTCGGGGGCGCCGGTCACCGGGGAGCTGTTTTTT. Combining the CDR3 with reference TRBV7-2 and TRBJ2-2 gives the whole variable domain GAGVSQSPSNKVTEKGKDVELRCDPISGHTALYWYRQSLGQGLEFLIYFQGNSAPDKSGLPSDRFSAERTGGSVSTLTIQRTQQEDSAVYLCASSLGSGAPVTGELFFGEGSRLTVL.